This entry concerns a single TCR beta chain. As originally analysed: Amplified reference gene primers provided the basis for estimating nucleated cell counts. Produced via immunoSEQ multiplex PCR; TCRdb's table is partial and in-frame only. V, J and clone size reflect that table, while D and trimming were determined from the DNA. Here the sample spans roughly 150,000 clones, under 90% being singletons. The data are from a study of blood T cell repertoires in COVID-19. Study overall: Nucleic acid was either cDNA or gDNA, and it came from T cells, B-cell-depleted T cells, or PBMCs.

This CDR3 region has 16 residues. In germline, CDR1 is LNHDA, CDR2 SQIVND (reference sequence). V was trimmed by 3 bases and J by 6 bases, leaving 18 bases between them. The chain joins TRBV19 to TRBJ1-5; the D gene is possibly TRBD1 (6 bases). This receptor was obtained from a woman aged 50 to 65 who had recovered from COVID-19. Sequenced material: PBMCs or T cells enriched from blood (not recorded which). Here the CDR3 reads CASSIVAGARGQPQHF. Here the CDR3 DNA reads TGTGCCAGTAGTATTGTTGCGGGGGCGAGGGGTCAGCCCCAGCATTTT.